A selection of T cell receptor beta chains follows, all from one sample in a study of neurological immune-mediated disorders. TCRdb reprocessed the 5' RACE reads via MiXCR and lists one record per CDR3 protein. The data show tens of thousands of distinct CDR3 sequences, roughly 4.5% seen once. The sequencing sample was made of PBMCs. The receptors shown here come from a woman aged 55-69 years with multiple sclerosis. The conserved cysteine and the conserved F or W are not part of the CDR3 here. The D gene is left open where the match is weak.

>.|TRBV20-1
SARDPLRSSYEQY
>.|TRBV20-1
SARGAGREEKLF
>TRBD1|TRBV7-9
ASSPTGGLGGNQPQH
>.|TRBV28
ASQGQPQH
>.|TRBV28
ASSSSRTARKETQY
>.|TRBV7-9
ASSLALGGSGYT
>.|TRBV9
ASSVGGVNTEAF
>.|TRBV27
ASRETGNTEAF
>.|TRBV27
ASSPRGRGTSPLH
>TRBD1|TRBV2
ASGFPGQGANYGYT
>.|TRBV7-7
ASSVSAGNIQY
>.|TRBV20-1
SADPGRLYEQY
>.|TRBV5-1
ASSPGDYGYT
>.|TRBV5-1
ASSLAAGRGHVNIQY
>TRBD2|TRBV19
ASNTAGGRTGELF
>TRBD2|TRBV20-1
SARLLAGGASSYNEQF
>TRBD1|TRBV6-5
ASSYYPGTDGYT
>.|TRBV18
ASSPNRDLAAF
>TRBD2|TRBV5-1
ASSLELASYNEQF
>.|TRBV25-1
ASRDSGGGYGYT